This T cell receptor (beta chain) emerged from a study of OX40 agonist ivuxolimab in advanced cancers. This clone was seen just once. Germline CDR1 is MGHRA and CDR2 is YSYEKL. This CDR3 comprises 14 residues. V shed 3 bases and J shed 4 bases, with 10 bases lying between them. The data were produced by immunoSEQ multiplex PCR, yet TCRdb's version contains in-frame clones alone and is incomplete. This table has under 65,000 clones, 85% appearing once. The chain recombines TRBV4-1 with TRBJ1-5; D is perhaps TRBD1 (6 bases). The origin of this receptor is an adult with an advanced solid tumor such as melanoma, head and neck, liver or kidney cancer. This material consisted of CD4+ or CD8+ T cells sorted from blood, taken in a trial of the OX40 agonist ivuxolimab. CDR3 sequence: CASSQDSLNQPQHF. CDR3 nucleotide sequence: TGCGCCAGCAGCCAGGACAGCCTAAATCAGCCCCAGCATTTT.